Shown below are 27 T cell receptor beta chains from a single sample sequenced in a study of T cells in Graves' hyperthyroidism and ophthalmopathy (dated by TCRdb to the late 2010s). Libraries were prepared through multiplex PCR. The instrument given in TCRdb is Illumina HiSeq 2000. The TCR beta CDR3 regions were amplified from the RNA transcripts. The first round of RT-PCR for the TCR CDR3 was performed with the HTBI primer set and the Qiagen OneStep RT-PCR kit. TCRdb handled the public reads itself, with Q25 trimming in fastp and clone calling in MiXCR, and kept productive beta chains. Each entry is one CDR3 protein sequence, shown with its most common DNA and genes. The sample profile shows a few hundred thousand distinct CDR3 sequences; roughly 46% of them were found once. The ten most abundant clones make up around 8% of the sample. Specimen: peripheral blood or thyroid tissue (not recorded which). These receptor sequences come from a woman under 30 with Graves' hyperthyroidism.

This clonotype was seen repeatedly, ten times or more. The chain couples TRBV5-6 to TRBJ2-7; 9 nucleotides line up with TRBD2. This CDR3 spans 15 amino acids. V shed 2 bases, J shed 1 base, and the junction held 4 bases outside the gene matches. Germline CDR1 and CDR2: SGHDT and YYEEEE. For the CDR3, the DNA is TGTGCCAGCAGCTTCGGACTAGCGCCTTCCTACGAGCAGTACTTC. This sequence encodes CASSFGLAPSYEQYF.

V is TRBV2 and J is TRBJ1-2, with D possibly matching TRBD1 (6 bases). CDR1 and CDR2 (germline): SNHLY, FYNNEI. The CDR3 totals 15 residues. The V end was cut by 6 bases, the J end by 7 bases, with 21 bases between. The CDR3 reads CASSSSGAPGRGYTF. The CDR3 nucleotides read TGTGCCAGCAGCTCATCAGGGGCCCCGGGACGTGGCTACACCTTC.

This clonotype came up many times. V and J are TRBV19 and TRBJ2-2; D possibly uses TRBD1 or TRBD2 (6 bases each). The V end was cut by 3 bases, the J end by 7 bases, with 12 bases between. CDR1 and CDR2 from the germline V gene are LNHDA and SQIVND (reference sequence). This CDR3 region has 14 residues. The CDR3 reads CASSISGGDGELFF. The CDR3 DNA reads as TGTGCCAGTAGTATTTCCGGGGGCGACGGGGAGCTGTTTTTT.

Ten or more counts support this clonotype. The rearrangement joins TRBV13 to TRBJ1-2; TRBD1 matches 9 bases. Germline trimming cut 1 base from V and 7 bases from J; bases unmatched to any gene: 1. CDR1 PRHDT and CDR2 FYEKMQ come from the germline V gene (reference sequence). The CDR3 length is 13 residues. The CDR3 nucleotides are TGTGCCAGCAGCTTAGAGACAGGGGGTGGCTACACCTTC. Translated: CASSLETGGGYTF.

V and J are TRBV5-1 and TRBJ2-3, with TRBD1 identical over 12 bases. The CDR3 runs to 16 residues. The V and J ends lost 2 bases and 3 bases, in that order; junction bases with no gene match: 4. Per the germline V gene, CDR1 is SGHRS and CDR2 is YFSETQ. Here the CDR3 DNA reads TGCGCCAGCAGCTTAGGGACAGGGGGCAGGACAGATACGCAGTATTTT. Translation: CASSLGTGGRTDTQYF.

This clonotype has a count of ten or more. The chain is built from TRBV5-1 and TRBJ2-2; TRBD1 matches 7 bases. Losses at the gene ends were 2 bases for V and 1 base for J; bases not matched to a gene: 2. Germline V gene data show CDR1 as SGHRS and CDR2 as YFSETQ. CDR3 size: 15 residues. The DNA of the CDR3 is TGCGCCAGCAGCTTAGGGACAGTGAACACCGGGGAGCTGTTTTTT. It specifies CASSLGTVNTGELFF.

Here the CDR3 DNA reads TGTGCCAGCAGCCCCGCTACGGAGGGGGATGACAATGAGCAGTTCTTC. Its translation is CASSPATEGDDNEQFF. V and J are TRBV11-2 and TRBJ2-1; D possibly matches TRBD1 or TRBD2 (6 bases each). Trimming removed 5 bases from V and 5 bases from J, with 19 bases in between. Germline V gene lookup returns CDR1 SGHAT and CDR2 FQNNGV. This CDR3 spans 16 amino acids.

This clonotype has ten or more counts. The chain recombines TRBV9 with TRBJ1-2; D might be TRBD1 (5 bases). Trimming took 0 bases from V and 4 from J, leaving 16 bases between them. The CDR3 is 16 amino acids. The germline V gene has CDR1 SGDLS and CDR2 YYNGEE. CDR3 loop: CASSVAPVGDGYGYTF. The CDR3 nucleotides are TGTGCCAGCAGCGTAGCCCCCGTGGGGGACGGCTATGGCTACACCTTC. The full variable domain, rest sourced from reference TRBV9 and TRBJ1-2, is DSGVTQTPKHLITATGQRVTLRCSPRSGDLSVYWYQQSLDQGLQFLIQYYNGEERAKGNILERFSAQQFPDLHSELNLSSLELGDSALYFCASSVAPVGDGYGYTFGSGTRLTVV.

This clonotype occurred many times. The V call is TRBV9, the J call TRBJ1-6; the match to TRBD1 covers 9 bases. CDR1 is SGDLS, CDR2 YYNGEE, per germline. The CDR3 loop spans 15 amino acids. With V trimmed by 4 bases and J by 5 bases, 4 bases remained unmatched. The CDR3 sequence: CASSSRTGDNSPLHF. The CDR3 DNA reads TGTGCCAGCAGCTCCCGGACAGGGGATAATTCACCCCTCCACTTT.

With regard to this clonotype: A much bigger clone sits one base away, suggesting this may be a read error. The chain joins TRBV7-2 to TRBJ1-5; D perhaps matches TRBD1 (6 bases). Germline V gene lookup returns CDR1 SGHTA and CDR2 FQGNSA. V lost 3 bases, J lost 9 bases, and 12 bases lay in between. The CDR3 loop spans 13 amino acids. The CDR3 here is CASSFNRDRPQHF. The CDR3, as DNA: TGTGCCAGCAGCTTCAACAGGGATCGGCCCCAGCATTTT.

This clonotype turned up a few times. This rearrangement joins TRBV4-2 to TRBJ2-7, with 9 bases matching TRBD2. The germline gives CDR1 LGHNA, CDR2 YNFKEQ. The V and J ends lost 3 bases and 2 bases, in that order; junction bases with no gene match: 8. This CDR3 region has 16 residues. CDR3 residues: CASSHQLAGTTYEQYF. The CDR3 coding sequence is TGTGCCAGCAGCCATCAACTAGCGGGCACTACCTACGAGCAGTACTTC.

This clonotype was seen just once. CDR3 protein: CSARATPTVRAYEQYF. The DNA of the CDR3 is TGCAGTGCTAGAGCCACTCCGACGGTCAGGGCCTACGAGCAGTACTTC. This chain links TRBV20-1 with TRBJ2-7, with D tentatively TRBD1 (5 bases). Germline V gene lookup returns CDR1 DFQATT and CDR2 SNEGSKA (reference sequence). The CDR3 sequence is 16 residues long. Trimming pared 1 base from V and 2 bases from J, leaving 18 bases between.

The gene calls are TRBV7-6 and TRBJ2-7; D might be TRBD1 or TRBD2, each matching 6 bases. The CDR3 is 14 amino acids. V was cut by 5 bases and J by 3 bases, with 14 bases left in between. The germline CDR1 and CDR2 sequences are SGHVS and FNYEAQ. The CDR3 DNA follows: TGTGCCAGCAGCAGGGGGGTTTCGGTCTACGAGCAGTACTTC. This codes for CASSRGVSVYEQYF.

V gene TRBV20-1 combines with J gene TRBJ2-3; possible D gene TRBD2, 7 bases. CDR1 is DFQATT, CDR2 SNEGSKA, per germline (reference sequence). The germline V and J ends were trimmed by 3 bases and 3 bases, with 19 bases remaining between them. The CDR3 extends over 16 amino acids. The CDR3 coding sequence is TGCAGTGCTAGCTCCCATGTTGCGGGGGCGACAGATACGCAGTATTTT. As protein: CSASSHVAGATDTQYF.

Only one count was recorded for this clonotype. A read error may account for a junction end that differs from germline. This rearrangement joins TRBV15 to TRBJ2-7; D is undetermined. The CDR3 runs 15 residues. Germline loops: CDR1 LNHNV, CDR2 YYDKDF (reference sequence). CDR3 coding DNA: TGTGCCGCCAGCAGCCCTGGACGGTACTCCTACGAGCAGTACTTC. Amino acid sequence: CAASSPGRYSYEQYF.

This CDR3 reads CASSLGPVFEQYF. CDR3 DNA sequence: TGTGCCAGTAGTCTGGGACCCGTCTTTGAGCAGTACTTC. The rearrangement joins TRBV19 to TRBJ2-7, with D perhaps matching TRBD1 or TRBD2 (5 bases each). With 5 bases removed from V and 7 bases from J, the gap between germline ends came to 15 bases. The CDR3 contains 13 residues. Germline-derived CDR1 and CDR2 are LNHDA and SQIVND (reference sequence).

Remarks on this clonotype: A read error may be the cause here, since a much bigger clone is one base away. For the CDR3, the DNA is TGTGCCAGTACCAACCCGGGACAGGAAATCGACACCTTC. This gives the protein CASTNPGQEIDTF. The chain links TRBV19 to TRBJ1-2; TRBD1 matches at 8 bases. The V gene end was trimmed by 7 bases and the J gene end by 12 bases; junction bases not matched to a gene: 13. Germline CDR1 reads LNHDA; CDR2 reads SQIVND (reference sequence). The CDR3 consists of 13 residues.

V usage is TRBV7-2 and J usage is TRBJ2-7, with 9 bases lining up with TRBD2. The tail of the sequence fits TRBJ2-1 better, so the J call may be wrong. The CDR3 is 15 amino acids. Germline V gene data show CDR1 as SGHTA and CDR2 as FQGNSA. DNA of the CDR3: TGTGCCAGCAGCTTCCCGGGTAGCGGGAGCAATGAGCAGTTCTTC. The encoded protein is CASSFPGSGSNEQFF.

The rearrangement links TRBV20-1 to TRBJ1-5; TRBD1 matches 8 bases. This CDR3 is built from 14 residues. V lost 7 bases, J lost 6 bases, and 11 bases stayed unmatched. Germline V gene data show CDR1 as DFQATT and CDR2 as SNEGSKA (reference sequence). The CDR3: CSVPTGEGRQPQHF. The CDR3 bases are TGCAGTGTCCCGACAGGGGAGGGACGTCAGCCCCAGCATTTT.

This sequence joins TRBV7-6 and TRBJ2-7; no firm D call. With 5 bases removed from V and 5 bases from J, the gap between germline ends came to 22 bases. The germline V gene encodes CDR1 SGHVS and CDR2 FNYEAQ. There are 16 residues in the CDR3. The chain's CDR3 is CASSSARDTQVHEQYF. CDR3 DNA sequence: TGTGCCAGCAGCAGTGCTAGAGATACCCAAGTCCACGAGCAGTACTTC.

This clonotype has a count of ten or more. V and J are TRBV5-6 and TRBJ2-7, with TRBD2 matching over 7 bases. CDR3 length: 15 amino acids. With V trimmed by 4 bases and J by 6 bases, 13 bases remained unmatched. CDR1 and CDR2 (germline): SGHDT, YYEEEE. CDR3 protein: CASSPGGGDSPEQYF. For the CDR3, the DNA is TGTGCCAGCAGCCCGGGGGGAGGCGACAGCCCCGAGCAGTACTTC.

The chain uses TRBV2 and TRBJ2-2, with 7 bases aligning to TRBD2. J gave up 13 bases and V 5 bases, and 10 bases lay outside the gene matches. Germline CDR1 is SNHLY and CDR2 is FYNNEI. There are 13 residues in the CDR3. The CDR3 is CASSFGEGRGLFF. CDR3 nucleotides: TGTGCCAGCAGTTTCGGGGAGGGTAGGGGGCTGTTTTTT. The whole variable domain, filled in from reference TRBV2 and TRBJ2-2, reads EPEVTQTPSHQVTQMGQEVILRCVPISNHLYFYWYRQILGQKVEFLVSFYNNEISEKSEIFDDQFSVERPDGSNFTLKIRSTKLEDSAMYFCASSFGEGRGLFFGEGSRLTVL.

Note on this clonotype: One end of the junction varies from germline; a read error may be responsible. As DNA, the CDR3 is TGTGCCATCAGTGAGGGGGGGGGGCTGTTTTTT. Its protein product is CAISEGGGLFF. The chain recombines TRBV10-3 with TRBJ2-2; TRBD2 matches at 7 bases. CDR3 length: 11 residues. Germline V gene data show CDR1 as ENHRY and CDR2 as SYGVKD.

This clonotype showed up many times. This sequence joins TRBV12-3 or TRBV12-4 and TRBJ2-7, with 8 bases that match TRBD2. The CDR3 consists of 14 residues. V lost 5 bases and J lost 6; bases outside the gene matches: 9. Here the CDR3 DNA reads TGTGCCAGCAGTCCCCGGGGGGGGGGCAGCGAGCAGTACTTC. It encodes CASSPRGGGSEQYF.

In its sample, this clonotype was seen many times. The CDR3 loop is CASSEDLGETQYF. The CDR3 nucleotides are TGTGCCAGCAGTGAAGACTTAGGAGAGACCCAGTACTTC. The V and J genes are TRBV2 and TRBJ2-5; no clear D gene. V was cut by 1 base and J by 4 bases, with 7 bases left in between. CDR1 is SNHLY and CDR2 is FYNNEI in the germline V gene. The CDR3 is made up of 13 amino acids. Based on the CDR3 plus reference TRBV2 and TRBJ2-5, the full variable domain is EPEVTQTPSHQVTQMGQEVILRCVPISNHLYFYWYRQILGQKVEFLVSFYNNEISEKSEIFDDQFSVERPDGSNFTLKIRSTKLEDSAMYFCASSEDLGETQYFGPGTRLLVL.

The sample holds many counts of this clonotype. The chain joins TRBV14 to TRBJ2-7; no definite D call. Germline-derived CDR1 and CDR2 are SGHDN and FVKESK. CDR3 length: 15 amino acids. The V and J ends lost 0 bases and 2 bases respectively, with 11 bases between them. CDR3: CASSQEGSAAYEQYF. CDR3 DNA sequence: TGTGCCAGCAGCCAAGAGGGCAGCGCGGCCTACGAGCAGTACTTC.

The chain couples TRBV6-2 or TRBV6-3 to TRBJ2-5; 13 nucleotides align to TRBD2. The germline CDR1 and CDR2 sequences are MNHEY and SVGEGT. The CDR3 has 15 amino acids. Unmatched junction bases numbered 5, after V lost 8 bases and J lost 2 bases. The CDR3 DNA is TGTGCCAGCTCCGGGACTAGCGGGAATCAAGAGACCCAGTACTTC. Protein sequence: CASSGTSGNQETQYF.